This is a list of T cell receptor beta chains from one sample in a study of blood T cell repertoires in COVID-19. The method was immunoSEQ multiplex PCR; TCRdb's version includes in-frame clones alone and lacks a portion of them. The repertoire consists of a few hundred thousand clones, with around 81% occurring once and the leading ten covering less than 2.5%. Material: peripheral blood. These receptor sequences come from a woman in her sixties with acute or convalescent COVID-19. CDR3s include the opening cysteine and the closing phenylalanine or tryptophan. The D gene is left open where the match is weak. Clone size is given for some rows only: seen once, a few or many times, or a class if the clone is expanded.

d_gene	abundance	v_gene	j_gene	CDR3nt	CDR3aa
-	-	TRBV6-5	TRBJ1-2	TGTGCCAGCATGCAAAGCCTATTGGGCTTGGGCTACACCTTC	CASMQSLLGLGYTF
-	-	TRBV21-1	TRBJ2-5	TGTGCCAGCGGGACAGGGGGCCTCGGGGAGACCCAGTACTTC	CASGTGGLGETQYF
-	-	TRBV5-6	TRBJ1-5	TGTGCCAGCAGCTCTGGACAGTATAGCAATCAGCCCCAGCATTTT	CASSSGQYSNQPQHF
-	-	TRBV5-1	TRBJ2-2	TGCGCCAGCAGCTTAAACACGAACACCGGGGAGCTGTTTTTT	CASSLNTNTGELFF
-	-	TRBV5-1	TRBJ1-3	TGCGCCAGCAGCTTGGCCCCGGGTACTGGAAACACCATATATTTT	CASSLAPGTGNTIYF
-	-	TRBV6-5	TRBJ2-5	TGTGCCAGCAGTTACAGCCCCCCTTACGTTGAGACCCAGTACTTC	CASSYSPPYVETQYF
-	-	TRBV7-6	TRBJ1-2	TGTGCCAGCAGCTCCCTCGACAGCTCTGGCTACACCTTC	CASSSLDSSGYTF
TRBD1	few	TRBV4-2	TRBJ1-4	TGTGCCAGCAGCCAAGAAGCGTTTCGAGACAGGGGTTTTGTGGCGACTAATGAAAAACTGTTTTTT	CASSQEAFRDRGFVATNEKLFF
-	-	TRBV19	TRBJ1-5	TGTGCCAGTAGTATAGAGCCAGATCAGCCCCAGCATTTT	CASSIEPDQPQHF
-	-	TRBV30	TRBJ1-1	TGTGCCTGGAGTTCCAGGGGGAACACTGAAGCTTTCTTT	CAWSSRGNTEAFF
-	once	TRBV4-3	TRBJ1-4	TGCGCCAGCAGCCACACAGGGCAAACTAATGAAAAACTGTTTTTT	CASSHTGQTNEKLFF
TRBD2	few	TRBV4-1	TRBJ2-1	TGCGCCAGCAGCCTATGGAGCGGGGGGACGGGGGAGCAGTTCTTC	CASSLWSGGTGEQFF
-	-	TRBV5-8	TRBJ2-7	TGTGCCAGCAGCTGGCCGGGACTCAGCTCCTACGAGCAGTACTTC	CASSWPGLSSYEQYF
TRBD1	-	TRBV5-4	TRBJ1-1	TGTGCCAGCAGCTTGGTGCCAGGGGGTGAAGCTTTCTTT	CASSLVPGGEAFF
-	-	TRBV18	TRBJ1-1	TGTGCCAGCTCACCACGCGGGTCCCAGAACACTGAAGCTTTCTTT	CASSPRGSQNTEAFF
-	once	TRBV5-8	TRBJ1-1	TGTGCCAGCAGCCATCGGGTGACTGAAGCTTTCTTT	CASSHRVTEAFF
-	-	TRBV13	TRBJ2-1	TGTGCCAGCAGCTTAGGCAGGCGAGTGCCCCTAAACGGCAATGAGCAGTTCTTC	CASSLGRRVPLNGNEQFF
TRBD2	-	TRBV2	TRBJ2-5	TGTGCCAGCAGAGGACCGGGACTAGCGGGGGGCCATGTGGAGACCCAGTACTTC	CASRGPGLAGGHVETQYF
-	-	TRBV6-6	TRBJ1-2	TGTGCCAGCGGGAGGCTCAACTATGGCTACACCTTC	CASGRLNYGYTF
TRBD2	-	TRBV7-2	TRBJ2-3	TGTGCCAGCAGCTCGCTAGCGGGGGTCACAGATACGCAGTATTTT	CASSSLAGVTDTQYF
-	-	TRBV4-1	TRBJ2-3	TGCGCCAGCAGCCAAGAGGGGACACTTTTGAATACGCAGTATTTT	CASSQEGTLLNTQYF
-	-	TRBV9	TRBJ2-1	TGTGCCAGCAGCGTAGCTGAGACGGGGTCTAACAATGAGCAGTTCTTC	CASSVAETGSNNEQFF
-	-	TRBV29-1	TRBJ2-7	TGCAGCGTTGAAGGACAGCACTACGAGCAGTACTTC	CSVEGQHYEQYF